Presented here are 24 T cell receptor beta chains from one specimen sequenced in a study of shared clonotypes between healthy human individuals. Only in-frame clones appear in the TCRdb table, and some are missing; sequencing was by immunoSEQ multiplex PCR. The repertoire consists of roughly 2,300,000 clones, with about 90% occurring once and the leading ten covering 0.37%. Sequencing used naive CD4+ T cells from PBMCs. The subset is: CD45RA+ positively selected. These receptor sequences come from a man between 18 and 35 years old in good health. Some clones in this sample may be carry-over from other donors' samples.

This chain uses TRBV4-2 with TRBJ1-2; no firm D call. The CDR3 runs to 14 residues. V shed 2 bases and J shed 5 bases, with 12 bases lying between them. In germline, CDR1 is LGHNA, CDR2 YNFKEQ. The CDR3 nucleotides read TGTGCCAGCAGCCAACCCCGCGGAGAGTATGGCTACACCTTC. As protein: CASSQPRGEYGYTF.

Notes on this clone: The sample has other DNA sequences that encode this CDR3 too. The genes are TRBV19 and TRBJ1-2; D remains unclear. Trimming left V 5 bases short and J 2 bases short, with 9 bases between. CDR3 length: 13 amino acids. CDR1 and CDR2 from the germline V gene are LNHDA and SQIVND (reference sequence). CDR3 DNA sequence: TGTGCCAGTAGTCGCGACAAAAACTATGGCTACACCTTC. Translating it yields CASSRDKNYGYTF.

The chain has TRBV28 and TRBJ1-2; no reliable D call. The V gene lost 6 bases and the J gene lost 4 bases, with 18 bases spanning the gap. The CDR3 consists of 15 residues. Looked up from germline, CDR1 is MDHEN and CDR2 is SYDVKM. The CDR3 loop is CASRLTSGSFYGYTF. The CDR3, as DNA: TGTGCCAGCAGGCTCACCTCCGGGTCCTTCTATGGCTACACCTTC.

V and J are TRBV5-1 and TRBJ2-3, with 10 bases identical to TRBD2. Trimming took 1 base from V and 3 from J; bases not matched to a gene: 2. This CDR3 has 15 amino acids. Germline CDR1 is SGHRS and CDR2 is YFSETQ. The CDR3 spells CASSLTSGITDTQYF. CDR3 bases: TGCGCCAGCAGCTTGACTAGCGGGATAACAGATACGCAGTATTTT.

J is TRBJ2-1 and V is TRBV5-1; 8 bases line up with TRBD2. The CDR3 consists of 17 residues. Germline lookup yields CDR1 SGHRS and CDR2 YFSETQ. V lost 4 bases and J lost 6; bases outside the gene matches: 15. This chain's CDR3 is CASSRGGSGVIINEQFF. The CDR3 nucleotides read TGCGCCAGCAGCCGGGGTGGTAGCGGGGTAATAATCAATGAGCAGTTCTTC.

This chain uses TRBV14 with TRBJ1-2; possibly TRBD1 for D (5 bases). Trimming removed 0 bases at V and 8 bases at J, with 19 bases between. The CDR3 covers 16 residues. Per germline, CDR1 SGHDN and CDR2 FVKESK. For the CDR3, the DNA is TGTGCCAGCAGCCAAGAAGCAGGGCCCTCATTAGGGGGCTACACCTTC. Amino acid sequence: CASSQEAGPSLGGYTF.

The V and J genes are TRBV28 and TRBJ2-1; 7 bases match TRBD2. Germline V gene lookup returns CDR1 MDHEN and CDR2 SYDVKM. After removal of 3 bases from V and 6 bases from J, the junction contained 8 bases not matched to a gene. CDR3 length: 15 amino acids. CDR3 amino acids: CASSLSDGLVNEQFF. For the CDR3, the DNA is TGTGCCAGCAGTTTGAGTGATGGACTAGTCAATGAGCAGTTCTTC.

This chain uses TRBV28 with TRBJ1-1; TRBD1 might be the D (5 bases). The germline V gene encodes CDR1 MDHEN and CDR2 SYDVKM. This CDR3 is built from 14 residues. V lost 6 bases, J lost 8 bases, and 19 bases lay in between. The CDR3: CASSPGGSENEAFF. The CDR3 nucleotides read TGTGCCAGCAGCCCTGGGGGGTCAGAAAACGAAGCTTTCTTT.

As concerns this clone: The sample contains more than one DNA sequence encoding this CDR3. V usage is TRBV18 and J usage is TRBJ2-2; D gene ambiguous. V was pared by 1 base and J by 1 base, with 7 bases between. The CDR3 sequence is 15 residues long. Germline values: CDR1 KGHSH, CDR2 LQKENI. DNA of the CDR3: TGTGCCAGCTCACCACGTCAGCTGAACACCGGGGAGCTGTTTTTT. Translating it yields CASSPRQLNTGELFF.

This rearrangement joins TRBV6-5 to TRBJ2-2; 8 nucleotides align to TRBD2. The ends lost 8 bases at V and 7 bases at J; junction bases unmatched: 9. The CDR3 is 14 amino acids. Germline V gene sequence: CDR1 MNHEY, CDR2 SVGAGI. The CDR3 reads CASGSGSVIGELFF. CDR3 in DNA: TGTGCCAGCGGAAGCGGGAGCGTTATCGGGGAGCTGTTTTTT.

J is TRBJ1-3 and V is TRBV29-1, with unresolved D. Germline V lookup: CDR1 SQVTM, CDR2 ANQGSEA. The CDR3 extends over 13 amino acids. Deletions cut 4 bases from V and 0 bases from J, with 7 bases between. As DNA, the CDR3 is TGCAGCGTTGGACCGAGCTCTGGAAACACCATATATTTT. This translates into CSVGPSSGNTIYF.

In DNA form, the CDR3 reads TGTGCCAGCAGTTACAGGGGGTCTGGCACAGATACGCAGTATTTT. It specifies CASSYRGSGTDTQYF. J is TRBJ2-3 and V is TRBV6-5; tentatively, D is TRBD1 (6 bases). The CDR3 length is 15 residues. V lost 2 bases, J lost 1 base, and 10 bases lay in between. Germline V lookup: CDR1 MNHEY, CDR2 SVGAGI.

This sequence joins TRBV10-3 and TRBJ1-5; D is undetermined. Germline CDR1 reads ENHRY; CDR2 reads SYGVKD. The CDR3 runs to 16 residues. With 0 bases removed from V and 6 bases from J, the gap between germline ends came to 15 bases. CDR3 DNA sequence: TGTGCCATCAGTGAGTCGGAGGCGATTTTATCTCAGCCCCAGCATTTT. Residues: CAISESEAILSQPQHF.

Written as DNA, the CDR3 is TGTGCCAGCACCCCCCGGGGGACTAGCGACCCAGATACGCAGTATTTT. Residues: CASTPRGTSDPDTQYF. The gene calls are TRBV7-8 and TRBJ2-3; 10 bases fit TRBD2. Trimming took 7 bases from V and 4 from J; bases not matched to a gene: 11. The CDR3 is 16 residues long. CDR1 is SGHVS, CDR2 FQNEAQ, per germline.

The chain recombines TRBV6-1 with TRBJ2-7, with D hard to call. The ends were cut back, 0 bases at V and 2 bases at J, with 14 bases in the middle. This CDR3 is built from 16 residues. Germline V gives CDR1 MNHNS, CDR2 SASEGT. The CDR3 loop reads CASSEAWSRAAYEQYF. The CDR3 DNA reads as TGTGCCAGCAGTGAAGCGTGGAGTAGGGCCGCCTACGAGCAGTACTTC.

As concerns this clone: Other DNA sequences from this sample encode an identical CDR3 as well. This chain joins TRBV5-1 and TRBJ2-5; 7 positions agree with TRBD1. The CDR3 runs to 14 residues. Germline-derived CDR1 and CDR2 are SGHRS and YFSETQ. With 0 bases clipped from V and 2 bases from J, the junction kept 1 base outside the gene matches. The CDR3 is CASSLEGQQETQYF. As DNA, the CDR3 is TGCGCCAGCAGCTTGGAGGGACAGCAAGAGACCCAGTACTTC.

This clone was found once. The rearrangement uses TRBV5-4 and TRBJ2-7; 7 nucleotides agree with TRBD1. The V gene end was trimmed by 4 bases and the J gene end by 7 bases; junction bases not matched to a gene: 8. The CDR3 consists of 13 residues. Germline V gene sequence: CDR1 SGHNT, CDR2 YYREEE (reference sequence). This chain's CDR3 is CASSPGTETEQYF. The DNA for the CDR3 is TGTGCCAGCAGCCCCGGGACAGAGACAGAGCAGTACTTC.

The chain carries TRBV5-1 and TRBJ2-1, with 9 bases that match TRBD2. Germline V gene lookup returns CDR1 SGHRS and CDR2 YFSETQ. This CDR3 has 16 residues. Trimming at V came to 4 bases and at J to 6 bases, leaving 11 bases not matched to a gene. CDR3 in DNA: TGCGCCAGCAGCGCTCCTAGCGGGATTTCGGGCAATGAGCAGTTCTTC. This encodes CASSAPSGISGNEQFF. The full variable domain, in which reference TRBV5-1 and TRBJ2-1 provide the parts outside the CDR3, is KAGVTQTPRYLIKTRGQQVTLSCSPISGHRSVSWYQQTPGQGLQFLFEYFSETQRNKGNFPGRFSGRQFSNSRSEMNVSTLELGDSALYLCASSAPSGISGNEQFFGPGTRLTVL.

This clone was counted once. This chain uses TRBV7-2 with TRBJ2-7, with D possibly matching TRBD2 (6 bases). V was cut by 2 bases and J by 4 bases, with 12 bases left in between. Germline lookup yields CDR1 SGHTA and CDR2 FQGNSA. The CDR3 runs 14 residues. The CDR3 loop is CASSLSGLLYEQYF. CDR3 DNA: TGTGCCAGCAGCTTATCCGGACTACTATACGAGCAGTACTTC.

The chain has TRBV5-4 and TRBJ1-2, with D perhaps TRBD1 (5 bases). Deletions cut 0 bases from V and 7 bases from J, with 7 bases between. Germline CDR1 SGHNT, CDR2 YYREEE (reference sequence). The CDR3 contains 12 residues. In nucleotides, the CDR3 is TGTGCCAGCAGCTTGGTAGGGGTTGGCTACACCTTC. The encoded protein is CASSLVGVGYTF.

The chain joins TRBV11-2 to TRBJ2-1; either TRBD1 or TRBD2 may fit D (6 bases each). Between the trimmed V and J ends, which lost 5 bases and 9 bases, there was a span of 23 bases. The CDR3 has 16 residues. Germline CDR1 reads SGHAT; CDR2 reads FQNNGV. The CDR3 DNA follows: TGTGCCAGCAGCCGAATAGAACCTAGGGGGGCTAGTGAGCAGTTCTTC. Its protein is CASSRIEPRGASEQFF.

The rearrangement links TRBV5-1 to TRBJ2-2; 8 nucleotides match TRBD1. The CDR3 has 16 amino acids. The V segment lost 4 bases and the J segment 7 bases; nucleotides outside the gene matches: 12. Germline CDR1 and CDR2: SGHRS and YFSETQ. This chain's CDR3 is CASSTLSRGLGGELFF. The DNA of the CDR3 is TGCGCCAGCAGCACCCTCTCCAGGGGGCTGGGCGGGGAGCTGTTTTTT.

The genes are TRBV9 and TRBJ2-7; 7 bases match TRBD1. The CDR3 consists of 15 residues. Germline V gene lookup returns CDR1 SGDLS and CDR2 YYNGEE. J lost 4 bases, V lost 0 bases, and 7 bases had no gene match. CDR3 nucleotide sequence: TGTGCCAGCAGCGTAGCCGGGACAGCAAGATACGAGCAGTACTTC. It translates to CASSVAGTARYEQYF.

The chain employs TRBV2 and TRBJ2-7; D ambiguous. Germline assignment: CDR1 SNHLY and CDR2 FYNNEI. The CDR3 contains 15 residues. The V gene lost 4 bases and the J gene lost 3 bases, with 16 bases spanning the gap. As DNA, the CDR3 is TGTGCCAGCAGTGCTGGACCAAAAAGCCACTACGAGCAGTACTTC. It specifies CASSAGPKSHYEQYF.